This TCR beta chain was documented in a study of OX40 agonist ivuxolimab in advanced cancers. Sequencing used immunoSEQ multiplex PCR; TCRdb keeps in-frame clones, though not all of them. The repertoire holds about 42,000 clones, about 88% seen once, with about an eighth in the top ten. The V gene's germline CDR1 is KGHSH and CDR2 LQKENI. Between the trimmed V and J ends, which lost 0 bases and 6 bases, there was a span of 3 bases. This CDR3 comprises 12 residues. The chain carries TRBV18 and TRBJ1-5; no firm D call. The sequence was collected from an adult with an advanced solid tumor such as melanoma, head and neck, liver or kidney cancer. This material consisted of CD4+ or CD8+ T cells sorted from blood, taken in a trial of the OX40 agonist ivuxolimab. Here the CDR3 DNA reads TGTGCCAGCTCACCACCGGGTCAGCCCCAGCATTTT. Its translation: CASSPPGQPQHF. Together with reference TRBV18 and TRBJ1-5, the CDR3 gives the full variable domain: NAGVMQNPRHLVRRRGQEARLRCSPMKGHSHVYWYRQLPEEGLKFMVYLQKENIIDESGMPKERFSAEFPKEGPSILRIQQVVRGDSAAYFCASSPPGQPQHFGDGTRLSIL.